The next 8 T cell receptor beta chains were all read from a single sample in a study of T cells after yellow fever vaccination. MiXCR, applied by TCRdb to the 5' RACE reads, yields one record per CDR3 protein. In the table there are 250,000 to 400,000 distinct CDR3 sequences, over 4% of which are singletons. Sequenced material: PBMCs, taken 5 days after the yellow fever booster vaccination. The receptors shown here come from a man aged 18 to 30 who received the YFV17D yellow fever vaccine.

This clonotype was seen a handful of times. The V and J genes are TRBV30 and TRBJ1-1; D possibly corresponds to TRBD1 (5 bases). Germline V gene data show CDR1 as GTSNPN and CDR2 as SVGIG (reference sequence). This CDR3 is 13 amino acids long. V shed 4 bases and J shed 6 bases, with 15 bases lying between them. For the CDR3, the DNA is TGTGCCTGGACCCAGGGTCTGATCGCTGAAGCTTTCTTT. It encodes CAWTQGLIAEAFF.

In its sample, this clonotype was seen a few times. The chain combines TRBV4-1 with TRBJ1-1, with TRBD1 as a possible D gene (6 bases). The length of the CDR3 is 13 residues. V shed 1 base and J shed 10 bases, with 13 bases lying between them. Germline CDR1 is MGHRA and CDR2 is YSYEKL. CDR3 residues: CASSQGGAIGAFF. CDR3 sequence (DNA): TGCGCCAGCAGCCAAGGGGGGGCGATTGGAGCTTTCTTT.

This clonotype was observed a handful of times. V usage is TRBV7-8 and J usage is TRBJ2-7, with a weak D call TRBD1 (5 bases). CDR1 and CDR2 (germline): SGHVS, FQNEAQ. V was pared by 1 base and J by 2 bases, with 9 bases between. The CDR3 sequence is 14 residues long. The chain's CDR3 is CASSLGGRAYEQYV. The CDR3, as DNA: TGTGCCAGCAGCTTAGGGGGCAGAGCCTACGAGCAGTACGTC.

The CDR3 DNA follows: TGTGCCAGCAGCTCACTAGGGGTTGGACGGCCGGTTAGCAATCAGCCCCAGCATTTT. Translating gives CASSSLGVGRPVSNQPQHF. This rearrangement joins TRBV28 to TRBJ1-5, with D possibly matching TRBD1 (5 bases). This CDR3 has 19 amino acids. The germline CDR1 and CDR2 sequences are MDHEN and SYDVKM. Trimming took 6 bases from V and 0 from J, leaving 24 bases between them. The entire variable domain, with the rest obtained from reference TRBV28 and TRBJ1-5, is as follows: DVKVTQSSRYLVKRTGEKVFLECVQDMDHENMFWYRQDPGLGLRLIYFSYDVKMKEKGDIPEGYSVSREKKERFSLILESASTNQTSMYLCASSSLGVGRPVSNQPQHFGDGTRLSIL.

This clonotype occurred many times. The chain joins TRBV20-1 to TRBJ1-5, with a weak D call TRBD1 (5 bases). This CDR3 contains 16 residues. V was cut by 3 bases and J by 0 bases, with 15 bases left in between. From germline, CDR1 is DFQATT and CDR2 SNEGSKA (reference sequence). CDR3 region: CSARGSTGNSNQPQHF. Here the CDR3 DNA reads TGCAGTGCTAGGGGATCCACAGGTAATAGCAATCAGCCCCAGCATTTT.

This clonotype showed up many times. The chain recombines TRBV4-3 with TRBJ1-1, with TRBD1 matching 7 bases. Germline trimming cut 0 bases from V and 4 bases from J; bases unmatched to any gene: 5. The CDR3 has 15 amino acids. Germline V CDR1 and CDR2: LGHNA, YSLEER. The CDR3 nucleotides read TGCGCCAGCAGCCAAGATGACAGGGCGGGCACTGAAGCTTTCTTT. Translating it yields CASSQDDRAGTEAFF.

This clonotype has a count of ten or more. CDR3 sequence reads: CASSIQGKDTEAFF. As DNA, the CDR3 is TGTGCCAGCAGCATTCAGGGGAAAGACACTGAAGCTTTCTTT. This chain links TRBV7-9 with TRBJ1-1; maybe TRBD1 (6 bases). Trimming left V 5 bases short and J 3 bases short, with 13 bases between. The CDR3 contains 14 residues. CDR1 is SEHNR and CDR2 is FQNEAQ in the germline V gene (reference sequence). The complete variable domain, with remaining parts taken from reference TRBV7-9 and TRBJ1-1, reads DTGVSQNPRHKITKRGQNVTFRCDPISEHNRLYWYRQTLGQGPEFLTYFQNEAQLEKSRLLSDRFSAERPKGSFSTLEIQRTEQGDSAMYLCASSIQGKDTEAFFGQGTRLTVV.

The chain couples TRBV7-6 to TRBJ2-5; possibly TRBD1 for D (8 bases). The CDR3 covers 17 residues. V lost 2 bases and J 3 bases, leaving 19 bases between the germline ends. The germline CDR1 and CDR2 sequences are SGHVS and FNYEAQ. Here the CDR3 DNA reads TGTGCCAGCAGCTTAACAGGGGGGGACAGGTTCGAAGAGACCCAGTACTTC. Encoded protein: CASSLTGGDRFEETQYF.